Presented here are 25 T cell receptor beta chains from one specimen sequenced in a study of cytomegalovirus exposure and HLA in healthy donors. PCR was performed using 60 Vbeta and 13 Jbeta primers. Clones were read by immunoSEQ multiplex PCR, and TCRdb kept only the in-frame ones, dropping some. This sample contains about 34,000 clones. Sequences were obtained from PBMCs. These TCRs come from a woman in her thirties or forties in good health and CMV-seropositive.

The gene calls are TRBV2 and TRBJ2-3; 9 bases fit TRBD2. V trimming: 2 bases; J trimming: 4 bases; junction bases outside the gene matches: 10. Germline CDR1 reads SNHLY; CDR2 reads FYNNEI. The CDR3 runs 17 residues. CDR3 residues: CASSEYVASGNADTQYF. The CDR3 DNA is TGTGCCAGCAGTGAATACGTGGCTAGCGGGAATGCAGATACGCAGTATTTT.

CDR3 nucleotide sequence: TGCAGCGCCCAGGGACAGAAAAACTCTGGGGCCAACGTCCTGACTTTC. Translation: CSAQGQKNSGANVLTF. V gene TRBV29-1 combines with J gene TRBJ2-6; TRBD1 agrees at 7 bases. The CDR3 covers 16 residues. Trimming cost V 7 bases and J 0 bases; bases outside gene matches: 9. Germline CDR1 is SQVTM and CDR2 is ANQGSEA. Supplemented by reference TRBV29-1 and TRBJ2-6, the full variable domain reads SAVISQKPSRDICQRGTSLTIQCQVDSQVTMMFWYRQQPGQSLTLIATANQGSEATYESGFVIDKFPISRPNLTFSTLTVSNMSPEDSSIYLCSAQGQKNSGANVLTFGAGSRLTVL.

With regard to this clone: An end of the junction differs from the germline gene, which may be a read error. This chain links TRBV29-1 with TRBJ1-3, with D unclear. Germline V CDR1 and CDR2: SQVTM, ANQGSEA. The CDR3 loop spans 13 amino acids. CDR3 DNA sequence: TGCAGCGTTGAAGGAGACTCTGGAAACAACATATATTTT. It is translated as CSVEGDSGNNIYF.

The CDR3: CASSLRAGVNEQFF. The CDR3 nucleotides are TGTGCCAGCAGCTTGAGGGCAGGGGTCAATGAGCAGTTCTTC. The J gene is TRBJ2-1, the V gene TRBV5-6; TRBD1 is a possible D gene (6 bases). The V and J ends lost 1 base and 6 bases respectively, with 11 bases between them. Germline V gene sequence: CDR1 SGHDT, CDR2 YYEEEE. This CDR3 comprises 14 residues.

CDR3 in amino acids: CASSLDSPWMAGTNEQFF. The CDR3 DNA is TGTGCCAGCAGCTTAGATTCCCCCTGGATGGCGGGAACGAATGAGCAGTTCTTC. This sequence joins TRBV7-2 and TRBJ2-1; maybe TRBD2 (6 bases). V was clipped by 1 base and J by 7 bases, with 23 bases between them. The CDR3 covers 18 residues. Germline loops: CDR1 SGHTA, CDR2 FQGNSA.

The chain couples TRBV2 to TRBJ2-1; weak D call: TRBD2 (6 bases). CDR1 and CDR2 (germline): SNHLY, FYNNEI. The CDR3 consists of 11 residues. The V end was cut by 5 bases, the J end by 10 bases, with 9 bases between. The DNA of the CDR3 is TGTGCCAGCAGTCTGGAGGGAGAGCAGTTCTTC. It specifies CASSLEGEQFF.

This chain connects TRBV7-2 to TRBJ2-2; a possible D gene is TRBD2 (5 bases). There are 12 residues in the CDR3. Trimming stripped 4 bases from V and 5 bases from J, with 5 bases between. The germline gives CDR1 SGHTA, CDR2 FQGNSA. The DNA for the CDR3 is TGTGCCAGCAGCTGGAGGACCGGGGAGCTGTTTTTT. The encoded protein is CASSWRTGELFF.

The gene calls are TRBV28 and TRBJ2-7; 9 bases map to TRBD2. Per germline, CDR1 MDHEN and CDR2 SYDVKM. V gave up 5 bases and J gave up 3 bases; unmatched junction bases: 8. The length of the CDR3 is 15 residues. The CDR3 DNA reads as TGTGCCAGCAGTAGTCTAGCGGGAACGGGCTACGAGCAGTACTTC. It codes for CASSSLAGTGYEQYF.

This chain connects TRBV27 to TRBJ2-7; possibly TRBD2 for D (5 bases). The CDR3 is 14 amino acids. Per germline, CDR1 MNHEY and CDR2 SMNVEV (reference sequence). V dropped 5 bases and J dropped 3 bases, with 14 bases sitting between them. The CDR3 nucleotides are TGTGCCAGCAGTCCAGGACTGGTGTACTACGAGCAGTACTTC. Amino acids: CASSPGLVYYEQYF.

This chain connects TRBV4-2 to TRBJ2-2; 13 nucleotides match TRBD2. The CDR3 runs to 16 residues. V lost 4 bases, J lost 3 bases, and 2 bases stayed unmatched. In germline, CDR1 is LGHNA, CDR2 YNFKEQ. The CDR3 coding sequence is TGTGCCAGCAGCCCAACTAGCGGGAGGGACACCGGGGAGCTGTTTTTT. Translation: CASSPTSGRDTGELFF.

The chain employs TRBV7-6 and TRBJ1-5, with 10 bases identical to TRBD1. This CDR3 has 14 residues. The germline V gene encodes CDR1 SGHVS and CDR2 FNYEAQ. V shed 5 bases, J shed 9 bases, and the junction held 7 bases outside the gene matches. CDR3 loop: CASSADRGLSPQHF. For the CDR3, the DNA is TGTGCCAGCAGCGCCGACAGGGGGCTTTCGCCCCAGCATTTT.

The rearrangement uses TRBV5-1 and TRBJ1-2; D uncertain. The germline gives CDR1 SGHRS, CDR2 YFSETQ. The V end was cut by 7 bases, the J end by 8 bases, with 15 bases between. CDR3 length: 12 amino acids. The chain's CDR3 is CASHDTLGGYTF. CDR3 bases: TGCGCCAGCCACGACACCCTTGGGGGCTACACCTTC.

This chain connects TRBV5-5 to TRBJ2-7, with D possibly TRBD1 on 5 matching bases. Trimming pared 2 bases from V and 3 bases from J, leaving 27 bases between. This CDR3 has 19 amino acids. Germline V lookup: CDR1 SGHKS, CDR2 YYEKEE (reference sequence). The CDR3 protein is CASSFGYLRLTGTLYEQYF. Written as DNA, the CDR3 is TGTGCCAGCAGCTTCGGCTATCTTAGACTTACAGGTACCCTCTACGAGCAGTACTTC.

This chain uses TRBV5-1 with TRBJ1-1; 7 nucleotides agree with TRBD1. The CDR3 spans 15 residues. In germline, CDR1 is SGHRS, CDR2 YFSETQ. The junction had 8 bases not matched to a gene; V was cut back by 0 bases and J by 6 bases. CDR3 in amino acids: CASSLGTGDGPEAFF. CDR3 nucleotide sequence: TGCGCCAGCAGCTTGGGCACAGGGGACGGCCCTGAAGCTTTCTTT. Full variable domain (missing parts from reference TRBV5-1 and TRBJ1-1): KAGVTQTPRYLIKTRGQQVTLSCSPISGHRSVSWYQQTPGQGLQFLFEYFSETQRNKGNFPGRFSGRQFSNSRSEMNVSTLELGDSALYLCASSLGTGDGPEAFFGQGTRLTVV.

The chain carries TRBV4-1 and TRBJ1-2; D is ambiguous. The CDR3 runs to 15 residues. Between the trimmed V and J ends, which lost 0 bases and 8 bases, there was a span of 16 bases. CDR1 and CDR2 from the germline V gene are MGHRA and YSYEKL. The CDR3 loop reads CASSQDGGLGGGYTF. CDR3 DNA: TGCGCCAGCAGCCAAGATGGAGGGTTGGGTGGAGGCTACACCTTC.

J is TRBJ2-7 and V is TRBV14, with 10 nucleotides matching TRBD1. Trimming removed 4 bases from V and 6 bases from J; junction bases left unmatched: 6. The CDR3 covers 14 residues. The germline V gene has CDR1 SGHDN and CDR2 FVKESK. CDR3 nucleotide sequence: TGTGCCAGCAGCCTCGGGACAGGGGTCATCGAGCAGTACTTC. Protein product: CASSLGTGVIEQYF.

The J gene is TRBJ1-5, the V gene TRBV19; 8 bases are shared with TRBD1. CDR1 LNHDA and CDR2 SQIVND come from the germline V gene (reference sequence). With V trimmed by 6 bases and J by 7 bases, 11 bases remained unmatched. The CDR3 sequence is 15 residues long. In DNA form, the CDR3 reads TGTGCCAGTAGCCCCGGGACAGGTTCGGTCCAGCCCCAGCATTTT. Encoded protein: CASSPGTGSVQPQHF.

The chain uses TRBV29-1 and TRBJ1-3; TRBD1 might be the D (5 bases). Germline values: CDR1 SQVTM, CDR2 ANQGSEA. The CDR3 consists of 15 residues. With 0 bases removed from V and 4 bases from J, the gap between germline ends came to 13 bases. For the CDR3, the DNA is TGCAGCGTTGAAGATCGTCGGCGGGGGGGAAACACCATATATTTT. Amino acid sequence: CSVEDRRRGGNTIYF.

This chain joins TRBV5-6 and TRBJ2-1; D ambiguous. V was trimmed by 0 bases and J by 7 bases, leaving 8 bases between them. The CDR3 has 13 amino acids. Germline V lookup: CDR1 SGHDT, CDR2 YYEEEE. CDR3 loop: CASSLVLTNEQFF. The CDR3 nucleotides read TGTGCCAGCAGCTTGGTTCTAACTAATGAGCAGTTCTTC.

The chain combines TRBV27 with TRBJ2-4; 10 nucleotides align to TRBD1. Germline CDR1 is MNHEY and CDR2 is SMNVEV (reference sequence). After removal of 5 bases from V and 0 bases from J, the junction contained 13 bases not matched to a gene. CDR3 length: 19 residues. The CDR3 region is CASSLPRGQGRLAKNIQYF. The CDR3, as DNA: TGTGCCAGCAGTCTCCCCCGGGGACAGGGGAGGCTAGCCAAAAACATTCAGTACTTC.

The V gene is TRBV6-1, the J gene TRBJ2-7, with 9 bases aligning to TRBD2. The CDR3 extends over 15 amino acids. Germline loops: CDR1 MNHNS, CDR2 SASEGT. V lost 6 bases and J lost 6; bases outside the gene matches: 12. In nucleotides, the CDR3 is TGTGCCAGCAGAATTTGGCGGGAGGGATCGTTCGAGCAGTACTTC. Amino acids: CASRIWREGSFEQYF.

The chain joins TRBV7-9 to TRBJ2-2, with 10 bases aligning to TRBD2. In germline, CDR1 is SEHNR, CDR2 FQNEAQ (reference sequence). Trimming took 6 bases from V and 6 from J; bases not matched to a gene: 7. This CDR3 comprises 15 residues. CDR3 bases: TGTGCCAGCAGTCCGGGACTAGCGAAACCCGGGGAGCTGTTTTTT. This translates into CASSPGLAKPGELFF. The whole variable domain, filled in from reference TRBV7-9 and TRBJ2-2, reads DTGVSQNPRHKITKRGQNVTFRCDPISEHNRLYWYRQTLGQGPEFLTYFQNEAQLEKSRLLSDRFSAERPKGSFSTLEIQRTEQGDSAMYLCASSPGLAKPGELFFGEGSRLTVL.

The chain uses TRBV18 and TRBJ2-5; 8 nucleotides agree with TRBD1. CDR1 and CDR2 (germline): KGHSH, LQKENI. The CDR3 covers 14 residues. The junction had 10 bases not matched to a gene; V was cut back by 9 bases and J by 4 bases. The CDR3 is CASSGTGSGETQYF. The DNA of the CDR3 is TGTGCCAGTTCCGGGACAGGCTCCGGAGAGACCCAGTACTTC.

The chain carries TRBV11-2 and TRBJ2-3; 9 bases fit TRBD1. Per the germline V gene, CDR1 is SGHAT and CDR2 is FQNNGV. Losses at the gene ends were 7 bases for V and 2 bases for J; bases not matched to a gene: 10. The CDR3 spans 16 residues. CDR3 DNA sequence: TGTGCCAGCACCCTGGGGTGGGACAGGGCCACAGATACGCAGTATTTT. Translated: CASTLGWDRATDTQYF.

This chain joins TRBV5-1 and TRBJ1-1; 9 bases fit TRBD1. The CDR3 consists of 15 residues. Germline lookup yields CDR1 SGHRS and CDR2 YFSETQ. With V trimmed by 4 bases and J by 1 base, 5 bases remained unmatched. The chain's CDR3 is CASSRWTGANTEAFF. The CDR3 DNA sequence: TGCGCCAGCAGCCGATGGACAGGGGCGAACACTGAAGCTTTCTTT.